This T cell receptor (beta chain) originates from a study of blood T cell repertoires in COVID-19 (TCRdb year 2020). With regard to the full study: Samples covering the acute and convalescent phases of COVID-19 were provided by collaborators in the United States, Italy and Spain. A freely available public database, intended as a resource for researchers studying the immune response to SARS-CoV-2, is where the repertoires were released. The samples were drawn from the first 160 participants of the ongoing ImmuneRACE study and from over a thousand subjects provided by 6 global collaborators. Where available, HLA class I and class II types were obtained from metadata supplied by the sample provider rather than from assay-based typing. The dataset comprised deeply sampled blood TCRbeta repertoires from subjects exposed to, actively infected with, or recovered from COVID-19. The sample metadata nearly always contained a de-identified subject ID, COVID-19 status, age in years and sex. The prospective study material was composed of cDNA or gDNA derived from T cells, B-cell-depleted T cells, or PBMCs.

General study outcomes and caveats: Clinical and demographic metadata were provided uncurated, with the amount varying by source and participant.

At one collaborating source in Seattle, patients were enrolled during active infection and were followed longitudinally through the course of disease. The collaborating institutions used their own protocols to collect whole blood in K2EDTA tubes. For TCRbeta analysis, collaborator samples were shipped as frozen whole blood, as isolated PBMCs, or as DNA extracted from either sample type. For this clone: Its recognized antigen is unknown. Base qualities are not recorded, but no much larger clone differs from it by a single base.

The immunoSEQ Assay, a bias-controlled multiplex PCR, was used to amplify TCRbeta CDR3 regions from genomic DNA. Under the source paper's analysis protocol: The number of nucleated cells in each sample was estimated by amplification of reference gene primers within the assay. To quantify the absolute abundance of each unique TCRbeta CDR3 rearrangement, sequence reads were collapsed and filtered. For each sample, productive Simpson clonality was calculated as the square root of Simpson's diversity index over productive rearrangements. Drawn from immuneACCESS, this table holds only the in-frame rearrangements with V and J called that TCRdb kept. Clones are partly lost; checked studies trace under half to an unresolved V gene and leave the rest unexplained. For V, J and clone size, that table is used; D and trimming come from the DNA. The sample records about 300,000 clones, just under 90% of which are singletons. Clones ranked in the top ten supply 1.8% of the sample.

V is clipped by 7 bases and J by 1 base, and the sequence between their germline boundaries is 16 bases long. CDR1 and CDR2, looked up from the germline V gene (reference sequence), are LNHDA and SQIVND. The CDR3 contains 15 residues, cysteine and phenylalanine counted. CDR3 DNA is the only sequence kept; it has 45 bases, read in frame from the first base. This clonotype was obtained from a woman in her 30s with COVID-19, enrolled during active disease. Rearrangement joined TRBV19 to TRBJ1-2; D gene: possibly TRBD1, on 5 matching bases. Sample: peripheral blood. The sequenced DNA is TGTGCCAGTACCATGGAAGGACAAATTAACTATGGCTACACCTTC. The resulting protein is CASTMEGQINYGYTF. The entire variable domain, with the stretches around the CDR3 drawn from the reference TRBV19 and TRBJ1-2 proteins, is DGGITQSPKYLFRKEGQNVTLSCEQNLNHDAMYWYRQDPGQGLRLIYYSQIVNDFQKGDIAEGYSVSREKKESFPLTVTSAQKNPTAFYLCASTMEGQINYGYTFGSGTRLTVV.